The sequence of this T cell receptor (beta chain) was determined in a study of cytomegalovirus exposure and HLA in healthy donors. Study context: Previous work identified 95 million to 120 million unique TCR beta sequences from about 200 million T cells.

Use of 60 Vbeta and 13 Jbeta primers characterized the PCR. In the source study's methods: Later, 80 million or so unique TCR beta chains were counted in an analysis, and about 10 million of them were shared. Data came from immunoSEQ multiplex PCR; TCRdb stores just in-frame clones and leaves some out. V and J calls and clone size follow that table, whereas D and trimming were derived from the DNA. The data show about 130,000 clones, roughly 78% seen once. V shed 3 bases and J 5 bases; nucleotides not matched to a gene: 9. Germline V gene data show CDR1 as LNHDA and CDR2 as SQIVND (reference sequence). The CDR3 contains 16 residues.

The receptor comes from a man aged 30 to 45 in good health and CMV-seropositive. Sequencing was carried out using PBMCs. V usage is TRBV19 and J usage is TRBJ2-5, with 10 bases aligning to TRBD2. CDR3 sequence reads: CASSISSGGTKETQYF. CDR3 nucleotide sequence: TGTGCCAGTAGTATTTCTAGCGGGGGAACAAAGGAGACCCAGTACTTC.